These 5 T cell receptor beta chains came from one sample sequenced in a study of response to subunit inactivated influenza vaccine. TCRdb itself ran the RT-PCR reads through MiXCR, one entry per CDR3 protein. The sample records roughly 550,000 distinct CDR3 sequences, approximately 22% being singletons. A further study also used this sample, focusing on T cells expressing NK-cell markers. Turning to that study: Libraries used 5'RACE template switching adding universal primer site and UMIs.

This specimen was CD4+ T cells sorted from PBMCs, taken 11 to 12 days after vaccination. All receptors come from a man aged 50-60 years who received an inactivated influenza vaccine.

In its sample, this clonotype was seen a few times. The chain employs TRBV3-1 and TRBJ1-1; D ambiguous. Germline CDR1 is LGHDT and CDR2 is YNNKEL (reference sequence). The CDR3 runs to 12 residues. Deletions cut 2 bases from V and 3 bases from J, with 4 bases between. The CDR3 DNA follows: TGTGCCAGCAGCCAATACCACACTGAAGCTTTCTTT. It is translated as CASSQYHTEAFF.

This clonotype occurred a few times. The V call is TRBV6-5, the J call TRBJ2-7; 12 positions match TRBD1. The CDR3 totals 15 residues. From germline, CDR1 is MNHEY and CDR2 SVGAGI. J gave up 4 bases and V 4 bases, and 5 bases lay outside the gene matches. The CDR3 sequence: CASSLGQGAGYEQYF. Written as DNA, the CDR3 is TGTGCCAGCAGTTTGGGACAGGGGGCTGGGTACGAGCAGTACTTC.

The chain carries TRBV9 and TRBJ1-4, with TRBD1 as a possible D gene (6 bases). CDR3 size: 13 residues. The germline V and J ends were trimmed by 3 bases and 3 bases, with 6 bases remaining between them. Germline CDR1 is SGDLS and CDR2 is YYNGEE. The CDR3: CASSEGANEKLFF. The CDR3 DNA sequence: TGTGCCAGCAGCGAGGGGGCTAATGAAAAACTGTTTTTT.

This clonotype was detected ten times or more. V usage is TRBV28 and J usage is TRBJ2-7; D gene ambiguous. The CDR3 extends over 11 amino acids. The V end lost 6 bases, the J end lost 7 bases, and 10 bases lay between the germline ends. Germline V gives CDR1 MDHEN, CDR2 SYDVKM. The CDR3 DNA sequence: TGTGCCAGCAGCCCGCTAAGGGAGCAGTACTTC. Its protein is CASSPLREQYF.

This clonotype has only a few counts. The chain links TRBV20-1 to TRBJ1-5; D call uncertain. The CDR3 has 13 amino acids. The germline V and J ends were trimmed by 1 base and 3 bases, with 7 bases remaining between them. CDR1 and CDR2 from the germline V gene are DFQATT and SNEGSKA (reference sequence). The CDR3 DNA reads as TGCAGTGCTAGAGCAACAGCCAATCAGCCCCAGCATTTT. This gives the protein CSARATANQPQHF.